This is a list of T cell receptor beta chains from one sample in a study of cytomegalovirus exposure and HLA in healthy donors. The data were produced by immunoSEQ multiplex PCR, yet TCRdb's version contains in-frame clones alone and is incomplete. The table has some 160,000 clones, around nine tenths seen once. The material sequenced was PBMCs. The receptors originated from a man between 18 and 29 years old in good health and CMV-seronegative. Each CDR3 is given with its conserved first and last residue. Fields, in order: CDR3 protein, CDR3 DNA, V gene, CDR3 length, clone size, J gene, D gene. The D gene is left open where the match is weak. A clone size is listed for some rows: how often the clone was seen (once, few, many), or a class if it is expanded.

CDR3 protein: CAISESMGGTYEQYF
CDR3 DNA: TGTGCCATCAGTGAGTCGATGGGGGGAACCTACGAGCAGTACTTC
V gene: TRBV10-3
CDR3 length: 15
clone size: NA
J gene: TRBJ2-7
D gene: NA

CDR3 protein: CASSQEPGIAGSYNEQFF
CDR3 DNA: TGCGCCAGCAGCCAAGAGCCGGGAATAGCCGGCTCCTACAATGAGCAGTTCTTC
V gene: TRBV4-3
CDR3 length: 18
clone size: NA
J gene: TRBJ2-1
D gene: NA

CDR3 protein: CASSLSEAQETQYF
CDR3 DNA: TGTGCCAGCAGCTTATCTGAGGCCCAAGAGACCCAGTACTTC
V gene: TRBV7-9
CDR3 length: 14
clone size: NA
J gene: TRBJ2-5
D gene: NA

CDR3 protein: CASSRQGEQPQHF
CDR3 DNA: TGTGCCAGTAGTAGACAGGGCGAGCAGCCCCAGCATTTT
V gene: TRBV19
CDR3 length: 13
clone size: NA
J gene: TRBJ1-5
D gene: TRBD1

CDR3 protein: CASSDLAGGQETQYF
CDR3 DNA: TGTGCCAGCAGTGATCTAGCGGGAGGCCAAGAGACCCAGTACTTC
V gene: TRBV6-4
CDR3 length: 15
clone size: once
J gene: TRBJ2-5
D gene: TRBD2

CDR3 protein: CASSGLGTQSYNEQFF
CDR3 DNA: TGTGCCAGCAGTGGCCTAGGCACCCAGTCCTACAATGAGCAGTTCTTC
V gene: TRBV6-1
CDR3 length: 16
clone size: NA
J gene: TRBJ2-1
D gene: NA

CDR3 protein: CSVDAGESTEAFF
CDR3 DNA: TGCAGCGTTGACGCAGGGGAGAGCACTGAAGCTTTCTTT
V gene: TRBV29-1
CDR3 length: 13
clone size: NA
J gene: TRBJ1-1
D gene: NA

CDR3 protein: CASSQGDRGLQETQYF
CDR3 DNA: TGTGCCAGCAGCCAAGGGGACAGGGGGTTACAAGAGACCCAGTACTTC
V gene: TRBV4-2
CDR3 length: 16
clone size: NA
J gene: TRBJ2-5
D gene: TRBD1

CDR3 protein: CASSLVPEAYEQYF
CDR3 DNA: TGTGCCAGCAGCTTAGTTCCAGAAGCCTACGAGCAGTACTTC
V gene: TRBV5-6
CDR3 length: 14
clone size: NA
J gene: TRBJ2-7
D gene: NA

CDR3 protein: CASSLTLASSYEQYF
CDR3 DNA: TGTGCCAGCAGTCTAACACTAGCTAGCTCCTACGAGCAGTACTTC
V gene: TRBV28
CDR3 length: 15
clone size: NA
J gene: TRBJ2-7
D gene: NA

CDR3 protein: CASSQTSSKYNEQFF
CDR3 DNA: TGTGCCAGCAGTCAGACTAGCTCAAAATACAATGAGCAGTTCTTC
V gene: TRBV6-5
CDR3 length: 15
clone size: NA
J gene: TRBJ2-1
D gene: TRBD2

CDR3 protein: CASSYLPGTPYEQYF
CDR3 DNA: TGTGCCAGCAGTTATCTCCCCGGGACACCTTACGAGCAGTACTTC
V gene: TRBV6-6
CDR3 length: 15
clone size: NA
J gene: TRBJ2-7
D gene: NA

CDR3 protein: CASSTGTVENTIYF
CDR3 DNA: TGCGCCAGCAGCACCGGGACAGTCGAGAACACCATATATTTT
V gene: TRBV5-1
CDR3 length: 14
clone size: NA
J gene: TRBJ1-3
D gene: TRBD1

CDR3 protein: CAISESGGKETQYF
CDR3 DNA: TGTGCCATCAGTGAGTCGGGCGGGAAAGAGACCCAGTACTTC
V gene: TRBV10-3
CDR3 length: 14
clone size: NA
J gene: TRBJ2-5
D gene: NA

CDR3 protein: CASSLEGREEETQYF
CDR3 DNA: TGCGCCAGCAGCTTGGAAGGCAGGGAGGAAGAGACCCAGTACTTC
V gene: TRBV5-1
CDR3 length: 15
clone size: NA
J gene: TRBJ2-5
D gene: NA

CDR3 protein: CASRGYGQDYYGYTF
CDR3 DNA: TGTGCCAGCAGGGGATACGGACAGGACTATTATGGCTACACCTTC
V gene: TRBV6-5
CDR3 length: 15
clone size: NA
J gene: TRBJ1-2
D gene: TRBD1

CDR3 protein: CASSYSGRDTDTQYF
CDR3 DNA: TGTGCCAGCAGTTACTCTGGGCGGGATACAGATACGCAGTATTTT
V gene: TRBV6-5
CDR3 length: 15
clone size: NA
J gene: TRBJ2-3
D gene: NA

CDR3 protein: CASKRVGGPGYTF
CDR3 DNA: TGTGCCAGCAAAAGGGTGGGAGGGCCAGGCTACACCTTC
V gene: TRBV6-5
CDR3 length: 13
clone size: NA
J gene: TRBJ1-2
D gene: NA

CDR3 protein: CASIGLMNTEAFF
CDR3 DNA: TGTGCCTCCATTGGGCTTATGAACACTGAAGCTTTCTTT
V gene: TRBV2
CDR3 length: 13
clone size: NA
J gene: TRBJ1-1
D gene: NA

CDR3 protein: CASSLDPSSTDTQYF
CDR3 DNA: TGCGCCAGCAGCTTGGATCCGAGTAGCACAGATACGCAGTATTTT
V gene: TRBV5-1
CDR3 length: 15
clone size: NA
J gene: TRBJ2-3
D gene: NA

CDR3 protein: CASSSEGYNEQFF
CDR3 DNA: TGTGCCAGCAGCTCGGAGGGTTACAATGAGCAGTTCTTC
V gene: TRBV5-4
CDR3 length: 13
clone size: once
J gene: TRBJ2-1
D gene: NA

CDR3 protein: CASSFTGGTEQFF
CDR3 DNA: TGTGCCAGCAGCTTTACAGGGGGCACTGAGCAGTTCTTC
V gene: TRBV7-6
CDR3 length: 13
clone size: once
J gene: TRBJ2-1
D gene: TRBD1

CDR3 protein: CASSLYTGSWEKLFF
CDR3 DNA: TGTGCCAGCAGCTTATACACGGGGAGTTGGGAAAAACTGTTTTTT
V gene: TRBV7-2
CDR3 length: 15
clone size: NA
J gene: TRBJ1-4
D gene: NA